Described below is a single T cell receptor beta chain sequence and its context. The antigen is unknown. Germline CDR1 SGHDT, CDR2 YYEEEE. This CDR3 spans 11 amino acids. V lost 2 bases and J lost 8, with 7 bases in between. This entry is derived from a study of human T cells and chemical hapten exposure. Whole-study results and caveats: Patch test scores rose with PT1 expanded TCR counts, a positive correlation.

Time point indicated: pre-sensitization, week 0. The sample's treatment: therapeutic diphenylcyclopropenone sensitization with weekly scalp DPC. TCRdb fed the RACE reads into MiXCR, producing one record per CDR3 protein. The data hold under 65,000 distinct CDR3 sequences, with approximately 8.8% observed a single time. This clonotype was obtained from a woman aged 40 to 50 with alopecia areata. Some clones in this sample may be carry-over from other donors' samples. This sample comprised whole blood, obtained in connection with sensitization to the hapten diphenylcyclopropenone (DPC). V is TRBV5-6 and J is TRBJ1-2, with no clear D. CDR3 residues: CASSLRRGYTF. In DNA, the CDR3 is TGTGCCAGCAGCTTACGCCGGGGCTACACCTTC.